Following are 7 T cell receptor beta chains from one sample sequenced in a study of shared clonotypes between healthy human individuals. Sequencing was performed with immunoSEQ multiplex PCR; in TCRdb, only in-frame clones are kept and a portion is missing. Among about 870,000 clones listed, 92% were seen once. CD45RO-negative CD8 cells positively selected for CCR7 made up the naive population, which excluded terminally differentiated effector memory CD45RA+ cells. Sequencing used naive CD8+ T cells sorted from blood. The receptor source for this set is a man aged 25 to 45 in good health.

This clone has just a few counts. The V and J genes are TRBV7-2 and TRBJ2-1; D is unresolved. Germline CDR1 SGHTA, CDR2 FQGNSA. The germline V and J ends were trimmed by 5 bases and 15 bases, with 17 bases remaining between them. The CDR3 is 12 residues long. The CDR3 nucleotides read TGTGCCAGCAGCCCTTCGGACGCCGGTTGGTTCTTC. Its translation: CASSPSDAGWFF.

The sample holds one count of this clone. The genes are TRBV6-6 and TRBJ2-7; either TRBD1 or TRBD2 may supply D (5 bases each). This CDR3 comprises 16 residues. CDR1 is MNHNY, CDR2 SVGAGI, per germline (reference sequence). V was pared by 7 bases and J by 0 bases, with 19 bases between. The chain's CDR3 is CASTLERGPNSYEQYF. DNA of the CDR3: TGTGCCAGCACCCTCGAGAGGGGCCCGAACTCCTACGAGCAGTACTTC.

This clone appeared a single time. This rearrangement joins TRBV28 to TRBJ2-7; D ambiguous. V was pared by 4 bases and J by 4 bases, with 23 bases between. The length of the CDR3 is 17 residues. Germline CDR1 is MDHEN and CDR2 is SYDVKM. CDR3 coding DNA: TGTGCCAGCAGTTCCCAATACCCCAGTCTCACCAGTTACGAGCAGTACTTC. Its protein is CASSSQYPSLTSYEQYF.

CDR3: CATSSDQGSYEQYF. The CDR3 DNA follows: TGTGCCACCAGCAGTGATCAGGGGTCCTACGAGCAGTACTTC. The V call is TRBV15, the J call TRBJ2-7; TRBD1 might be the D (6 bases). With 3 bases removed from V and 1 base from J, the gap between germline ends came to 10 bases. Germline CDR1 reads LNHNV; CDR2 reads YYDKDF (reference sequence). The CDR3 is 14 residues long.

The rearrangement links TRBV28 to TRBJ2-1, with 9 positions matching TRBD2. CDR1 MDHEN and CDR2 SYDVKM come from the germline V gene. Trimming cost V 2 bases and J 9 bases; bases outside gene matches: 8. The CDR3 has 15 amino acids. The DNA of the CDR3 is TGTGCCAGCAGTTTACTTGGCGGGAGGGCGGGTGAGCAGTTCTTC. Its protein is CASSLLGGRAGEQFF.

Of note for this clone: Other DNA sequences from this sample encode an identical CDR3 as well. The V gene is TRBV28, the J gene TRBJ2-2, with D unclear. Germline CDR1 reads MDHEN; CDR2 reads SYDVKM. V lost 2 bases to trimming and J lost 4 bases, with 5 bases between them. The CDR3 is 13 amino acids. The CDR3 is CASSLLGTGELFF. The CDR3 bases are TGTGCCAGCAGTTTACTGGGCACCGGGGAGCTGTTTTTT.

The chain employs TRBV27 and TRBJ2-7; a possible D gene is TRBD2 (6 bases). Germline V CDR1 and CDR2: MNHEY, SMNVEV (reference sequence). Between the trimmed V and J ends, which lost 3 bases and 5 bases, there was a span of 14 bases. The CDR3 is 14 residues long. CDR3 protein: CASSLEGIGNEQYF. DNA of the CDR3: TGTGCCAGCAGTTTGGAGGGAATTGGGAACGAGCAGTACTTC.